This T cell receptor beta chain was recovered during a study of T-cell reconstitution after alpha-beta-depleted transplantation in children. Germline CDR1 SGHDN, CDR2 FVKESK. The CDR3 length is 12 residues. The V end lost 8 bases, the J end lost 4 bases, and 10 bases lay between the germline ends. Using unique molecular identifiers, the investigators prepared the TCRbeta library. TCRdb reanalysed the PCR reads using MiXCR and keeps one entry per CDR3 protein. Of a few hundred thousand distinct CDR3 sequences listed, 13% are singletons. This material consisted of PBMCs, mostly from graft donor cells, taken 360 days after TCRalphabeta/CD19-depleted stem cell transplant. V gene TRBV14 combines with J gene TRBJ2-3; D not resolved. The clonotype comes from a male patient under 18 who had a stem cell transplant for acute myeloid leukemia, so the T cells may come from the graft donor. CDR3: CASSRWSDTQYF. CDR3 DNA: TGTGCCAGCTCAAGATGGTCAGATACGCAGTATTTT. Based on the CDR3 plus reference TRBV14 and TRBJ2-3, the full variable domain is EAGVTQFPSHSVIEKGQTVTLRCDPISGHDNLYWYRRVMGKEIKFLLHFVKESKQDESGMPNNRFLAERTGGTYSTLKVQPAELEDSGVYFCASSRWSDTQYFGPGTRLTVL.